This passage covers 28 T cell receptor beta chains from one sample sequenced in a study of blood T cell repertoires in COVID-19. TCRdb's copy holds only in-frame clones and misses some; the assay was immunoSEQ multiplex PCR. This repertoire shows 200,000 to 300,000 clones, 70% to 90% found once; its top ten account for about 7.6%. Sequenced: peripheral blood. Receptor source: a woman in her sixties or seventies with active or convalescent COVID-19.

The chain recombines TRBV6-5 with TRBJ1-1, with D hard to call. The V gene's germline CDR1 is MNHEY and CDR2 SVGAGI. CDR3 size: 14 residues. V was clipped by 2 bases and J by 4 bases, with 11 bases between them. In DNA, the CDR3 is TGTGCCAGCAGTTACGGGGTCGGGAGCACTGAAGCTTTCTTT. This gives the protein CASSYGVGSTEAFF.

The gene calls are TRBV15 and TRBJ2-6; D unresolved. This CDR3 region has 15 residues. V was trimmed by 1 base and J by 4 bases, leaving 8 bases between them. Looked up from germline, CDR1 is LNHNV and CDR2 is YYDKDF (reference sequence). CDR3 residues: CATSRVFSGANVLTF. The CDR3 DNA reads TGTGCCACCAGCAGAGTGTTCTCCGGGGCCAACGTCCTGACTTTC.

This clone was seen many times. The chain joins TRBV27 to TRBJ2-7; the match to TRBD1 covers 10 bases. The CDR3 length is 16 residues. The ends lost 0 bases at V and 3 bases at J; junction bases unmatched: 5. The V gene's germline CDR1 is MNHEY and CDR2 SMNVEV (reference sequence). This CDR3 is CASSLSPGTGVYEQYF. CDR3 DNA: TGTGCCAGCAGTTTATCTCCCGGGACAGGGGTCTACGAGCAGTACTTC.

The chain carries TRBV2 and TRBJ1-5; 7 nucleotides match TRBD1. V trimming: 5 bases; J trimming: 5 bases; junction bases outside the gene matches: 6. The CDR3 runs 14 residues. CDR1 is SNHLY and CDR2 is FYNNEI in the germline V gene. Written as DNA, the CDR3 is TGTGCCAGCAGTCCGACAGGGACCTATCAGCCCCAGCATTTT. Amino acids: CASSPTGTYQPQHF.

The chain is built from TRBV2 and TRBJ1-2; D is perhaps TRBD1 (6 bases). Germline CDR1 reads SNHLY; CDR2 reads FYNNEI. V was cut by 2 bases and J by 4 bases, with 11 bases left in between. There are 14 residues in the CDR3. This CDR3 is CASSEKTGSYGYTF. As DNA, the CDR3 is TGTGCCAGCAGTGAAAAAACAGGGAGCTATGGCTACACCTTC.

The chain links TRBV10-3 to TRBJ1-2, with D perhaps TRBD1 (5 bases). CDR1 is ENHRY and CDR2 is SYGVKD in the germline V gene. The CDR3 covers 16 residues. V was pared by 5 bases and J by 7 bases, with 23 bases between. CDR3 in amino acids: CAISLNSGINRRGYTF. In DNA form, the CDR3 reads TGTGCCATCAGTCTTAACAGTGGGATCAACAGGCGTGGCTACACCTTC.

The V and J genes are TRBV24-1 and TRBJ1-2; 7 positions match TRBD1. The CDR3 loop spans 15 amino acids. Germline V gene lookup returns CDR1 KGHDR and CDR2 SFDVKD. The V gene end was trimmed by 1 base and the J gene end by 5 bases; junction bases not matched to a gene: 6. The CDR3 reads CATSDFRGERYGYTF. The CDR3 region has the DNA TGTGCCACCAGTGATTTCAGGGGGGAGAGGTATGGCTACACCTTC.

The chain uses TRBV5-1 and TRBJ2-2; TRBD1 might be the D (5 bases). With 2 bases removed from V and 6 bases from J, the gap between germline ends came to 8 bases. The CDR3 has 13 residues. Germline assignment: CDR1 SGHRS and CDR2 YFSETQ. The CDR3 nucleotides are TGCGCCAGCAGCTTACCAGGGTCCGGGGAGCTGTTTTTT. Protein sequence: CASSLPGSGELFF.

CDR3 DNA: TGTGCCAGCAGTTACCTAGTCAATGAGCAGTTCTTC. This gives the protein CASSYLVNEQFF. This rearrangement joins TRBV6-5 to TRBJ2-1; no clear D. Germline V gene sequence: CDR1 MNHEY, CDR2 SVGAGI. The CDR3 totals 12 residues. V lost 2 bases and J lost 6, with 5 bases in between.

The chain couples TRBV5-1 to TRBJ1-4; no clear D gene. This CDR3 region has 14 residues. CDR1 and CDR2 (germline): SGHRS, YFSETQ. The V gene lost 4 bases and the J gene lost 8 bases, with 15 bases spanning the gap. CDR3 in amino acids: CASSLDAIREKLFF. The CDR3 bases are TGCGCCAGCAGCCTGGACGCTATAAGAGAAAAACTGTTTTTT.

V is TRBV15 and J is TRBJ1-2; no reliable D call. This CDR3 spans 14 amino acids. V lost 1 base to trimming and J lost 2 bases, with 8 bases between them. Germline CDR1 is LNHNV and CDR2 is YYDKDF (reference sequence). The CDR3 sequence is CATSRVTSNYGYTF. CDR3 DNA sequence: TGTGCCACCAGCAGAGTGACAAGCAACTATGGCTACACCTTC.

The CDR3 DNA reads as TGTGCCAGCAGCCCAGGACAGTCGGAAGGAAAACTGTTTTTT. Its translation is CASSPGQSEGKLFF. The rearrangement uses TRBV11-1 and TRBJ1-4, with TRBD1 as a possible D gene (6 bases). Between the trimmed V and J ends, which lost 5 bases and 10 bases, there was a span of 17 bases. CDR3 size: 14 residues. Germline V lookup: CDR1 SGHAT, CDR2 FQDESV (reference sequence).

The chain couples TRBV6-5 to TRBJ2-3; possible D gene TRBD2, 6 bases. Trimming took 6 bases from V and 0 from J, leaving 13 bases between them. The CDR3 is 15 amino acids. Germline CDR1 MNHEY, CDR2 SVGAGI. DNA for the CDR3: TGTGCCAGCAGCCGGGAGAAGCGGAGCACAGATACGCAGTATTTT. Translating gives CASSREKRSTDTQYF.

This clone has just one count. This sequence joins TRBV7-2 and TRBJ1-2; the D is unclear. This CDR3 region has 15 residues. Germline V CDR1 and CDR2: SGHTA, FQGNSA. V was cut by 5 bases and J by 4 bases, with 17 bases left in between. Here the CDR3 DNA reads TGTGCCAGCAGCCCAGATCTTTTTGGTGGCTATGGCTACACCTTC. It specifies CASSPDLFGGYGYTF.

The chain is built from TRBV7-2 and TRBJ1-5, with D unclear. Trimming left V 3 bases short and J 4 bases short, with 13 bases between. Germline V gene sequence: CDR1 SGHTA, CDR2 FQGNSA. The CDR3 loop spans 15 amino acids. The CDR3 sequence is CASSFQQTGNQPQHF. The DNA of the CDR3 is TGTGCCAGCAGCTTCCAGCAAACGGGGAATCAGCCCCAGCATTTT. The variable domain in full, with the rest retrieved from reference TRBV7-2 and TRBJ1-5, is GAGVSQSPSNKVTEKGKDVELRCDPISGHTALYWYRQSLGQGLEFLIYFQGNSAPDKSGLPSDRFSAERTGGSVSTLTIQRTQQEDSAVYLCASSFQQTGNQPQHFGDGTRLSIL.

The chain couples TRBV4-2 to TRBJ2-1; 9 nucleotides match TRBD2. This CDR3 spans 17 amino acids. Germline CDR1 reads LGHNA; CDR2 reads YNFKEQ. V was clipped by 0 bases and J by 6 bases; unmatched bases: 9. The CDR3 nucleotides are TGTGCCAGCAGCCAAGATTCCCTGGCGGGGGGGACCAATGAGCAGTTCTTC. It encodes CASSQDSLAGGTNEQFF.

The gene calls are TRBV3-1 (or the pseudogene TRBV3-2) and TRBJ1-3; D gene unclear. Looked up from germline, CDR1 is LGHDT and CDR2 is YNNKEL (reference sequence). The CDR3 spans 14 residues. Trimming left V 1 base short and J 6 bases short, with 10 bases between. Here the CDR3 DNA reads TGTGCCAGCAGCCAAGCTCCAGGTCTAAACACCATATATTTT. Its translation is CASSQAPGLNTIYF.

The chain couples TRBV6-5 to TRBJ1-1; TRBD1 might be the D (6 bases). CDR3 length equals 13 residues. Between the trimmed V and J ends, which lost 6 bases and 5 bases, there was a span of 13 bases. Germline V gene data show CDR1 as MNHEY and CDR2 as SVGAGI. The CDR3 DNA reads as TGTGCCAGCAGGTACCCAGGGGAAACTGAAGCTTTCTTT. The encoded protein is CASRYPGETEAFF.

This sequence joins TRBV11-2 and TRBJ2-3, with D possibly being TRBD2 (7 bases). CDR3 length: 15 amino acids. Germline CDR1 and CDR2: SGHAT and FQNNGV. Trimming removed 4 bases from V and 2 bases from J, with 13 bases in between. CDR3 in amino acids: CASSSRGGATDTQYF. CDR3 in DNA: TGTGCCAGCAGCTCAAGGGGGGGGGCCACAGATACGCAGTATTTT.

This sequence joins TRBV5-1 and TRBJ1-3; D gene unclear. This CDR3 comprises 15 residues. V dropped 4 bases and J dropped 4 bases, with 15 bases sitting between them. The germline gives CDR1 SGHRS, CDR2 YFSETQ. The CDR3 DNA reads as TGCGCCAGCAGCCTCGGACTGACTCTGGGAAACACCATATATTTT. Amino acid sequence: CASSLGLTLGNTIYF. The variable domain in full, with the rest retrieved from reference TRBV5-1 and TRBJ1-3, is KAGVTQTPRYLIKTRGQQVTLSCSPISGHRSVSWYQQTPGQGLQFLFEYFSETQRNKGNFPGRFSGRQFSNSRSEMNVSTLELGDSALYLCASSLGLTLGNTIYFGEGSWLTVV.

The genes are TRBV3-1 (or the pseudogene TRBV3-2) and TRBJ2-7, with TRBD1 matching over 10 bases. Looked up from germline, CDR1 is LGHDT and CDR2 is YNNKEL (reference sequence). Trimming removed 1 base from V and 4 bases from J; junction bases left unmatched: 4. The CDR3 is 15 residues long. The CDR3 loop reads CASSQASGQGYEQYF. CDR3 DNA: TGTGCCAGCAGCCAAGCCTCGGGACAGGGGTACGAGCAGTACTTC.

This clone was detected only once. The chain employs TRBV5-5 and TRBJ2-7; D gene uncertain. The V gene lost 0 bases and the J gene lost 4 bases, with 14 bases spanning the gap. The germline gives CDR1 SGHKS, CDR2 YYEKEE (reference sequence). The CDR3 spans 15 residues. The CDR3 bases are TGTGCCAGCAGCTTGGTATCCGGGTCGGCGTACGAGCAGTACTTC. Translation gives CASSLVSGSAYEQYF. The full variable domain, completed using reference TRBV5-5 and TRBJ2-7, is DAGVTQSPTHLIKTRGQQVTLRCSPISGHKSVSWYQQVLGQGPQFIFQYYEKEERGRGNFPDRFSARQFPNYSSELNVNALLLGDSALYLCASSLVSGSAYEQYFGPGTRLTVT.

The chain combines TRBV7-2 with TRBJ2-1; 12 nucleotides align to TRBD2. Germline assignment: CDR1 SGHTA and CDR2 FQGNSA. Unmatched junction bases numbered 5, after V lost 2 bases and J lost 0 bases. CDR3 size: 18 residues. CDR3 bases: TGTGCCAGCAGCTTACTAGCGGGGGGGTTAAGCTCCTACAATGAGCAGTTCTTC. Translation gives CASSLLAGGLSSYNEQFF.

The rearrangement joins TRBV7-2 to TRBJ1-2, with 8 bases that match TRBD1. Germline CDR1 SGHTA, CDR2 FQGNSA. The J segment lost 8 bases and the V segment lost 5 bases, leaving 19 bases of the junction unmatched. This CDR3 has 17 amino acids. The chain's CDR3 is CASSQRWRTDRAKGYTF. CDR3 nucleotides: TGTGCCAGCAGCCAACGTTGGAGAACGGACAGGGCCAAGGGCTACACCTTC. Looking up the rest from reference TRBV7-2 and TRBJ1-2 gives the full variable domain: GAGVSQSPSNKVTEKGKDVELRCDPISGHTALYWYRQSLGQGLEFLIYFQGNSAPDKSGLPSDRFSAERTGGSVSTLTIQRTQQEDSAVYLCASSQRWRTDRAKGYTFGSGTRLTVV.

CDR3: CASSREHNEKLFF. CDR3 nucleotides: TGTGCCAGCAGCCGCGAGCATAATGAAAAACTGTTTTTT. The chain is built from TRBV6-5 and TRBJ1-4; D call uncertain. V lost 6 bases to trimming and J lost 4 bases, with 9 bases between them. The CDR3 totals 13 residues. Germline assignment: CDR1 MNHEY and CDR2 SVGAGI.

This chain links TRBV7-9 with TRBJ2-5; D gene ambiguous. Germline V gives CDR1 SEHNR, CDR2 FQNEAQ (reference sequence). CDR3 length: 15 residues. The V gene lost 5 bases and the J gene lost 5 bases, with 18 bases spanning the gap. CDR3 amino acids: CASSILFGLEETQYF. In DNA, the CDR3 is TGTGCCAGCAGCATCCTGTTTGGTTTAGAGGAGACCCAGTACTTC.

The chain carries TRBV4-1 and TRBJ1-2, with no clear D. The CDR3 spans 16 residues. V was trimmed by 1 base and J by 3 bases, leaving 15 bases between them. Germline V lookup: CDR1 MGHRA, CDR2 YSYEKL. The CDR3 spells CASSQGPGLIDYGYTF. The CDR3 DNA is TGCGCCAGCAGCCAAGGTCCGGGGTTAATCGACTATGGCTACACCTTC.

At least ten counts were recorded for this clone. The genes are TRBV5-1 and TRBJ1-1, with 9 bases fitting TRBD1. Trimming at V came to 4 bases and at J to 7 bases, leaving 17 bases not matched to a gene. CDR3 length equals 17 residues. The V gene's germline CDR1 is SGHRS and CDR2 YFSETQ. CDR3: CASSIVVQGAQSSEAFF. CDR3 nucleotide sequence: TGCGCCAGCAGCATCGTCGTACAGGGGGCTCAGTCCAGTGAAGCTTTCTTT.